The 17 T cell receptor beta chains below come from one sample, sequenced in a study of technical replicates of blood from a few donors. Sequenced by immunoSEQ multiplex PCR; TCRdb stores in-frame clones only, minus some. The sample contains fewer than 20,000 clones, 70% to 85% of which appear only once. The sample taken for sequencing was PBMCs. These TCRs come from a human donor in good health. Some clones in this sample may be carry-over from other donors' samples.

This chain joins TRBV7-9 and TRBJ2-3; no firm D call. This CDR3 comprises 12 residues. V lost 3 bases and J lost 4, with 5 bases in between. Germline V gives CDR1 SEHNR, CDR2 FQNEAQ (reference sequence). CDR3 nucleotide sequence: TGTGCCAGCAGCTTTCAGGCAGATACGCAGTATTTT. Amino acids: CASSFQADTQYF.

The chain recombines TRBV15 with TRBJ2-1, with D possibly TRBD2 on 6 matching bases. From germline, CDR1 is LNHNV and CDR2 YYDKDF (reference sequence). The CDR3 contains 16 residues. With 0 bases removed from V and 8 bases from J, the gap between germline ends came to 17 bases. Here the CDR3 reads CATSRDGLQQGDEQFF. For the CDR3, the DNA is TGTGCCACCAGCAGAGACGGACTACAGCAAGGAGATGAGCAGTTCTTC.

The J gene is TRBJ2-3, the V gene TRBV5-1; the match to TRBD2 covers 8 bases. This CDR3 has 16 residues. The V gene's germline CDR1 is SGHRS and CDR2 YFSETQ. Germline trimming cut 0 bases from V and 1 base from J; bases unmatched to any gene: 4. The CDR3 nucleotides are TGCGCCAGCAGCTTGGAGGGGCGGGAGGGCACAGATACGCAGTATTTT. Its translation is CASSLEGREGTDTQYF.

The V call is TRBV5-1, the J call TRBJ2-1, with 12 bases matching TRBD2. This CDR3 contains 17 residues. After removal of 2 bases from V and 7 bases from J, the junction contained 10 bases not matched to a gene. Germline V gene lookup returns CDR1 SGHRS and CDR2 YFSETQ. CDR3 protein: CASSFATSGSLVNEQFF. CDR3 coding DNA: TGCGCCAGCAGCTTCGCGACTAGCGGGAGTTTAGTGAATGAGCAGTTCTTC.

V is TRBV30 and J is TRBJ1-4; possibly TRBD1 for D (6 bases). V was trimmed by 0 bases and J by 14 bases, leaving 16 bases between them. The CDR3 spans 13 residues. Germline CDR1 is GTSNPN and CDR2 is SVGIG (reference sequence). The CDR3: CAWSVTGGTRLFF. The CDR3 DNA follows: TGTGCCTGGAGTGTAACCGGGGGGACAAGGCTGTTTTTT.

The rearrangement uses TRBV6-5 and TRBJ2-3; 8 bases match TRBD2. This CDR3 contains 16 residues. V was pared by 3 bases and J by 8 bases, with 13 bases of the junction left unmatched. Germline V gene lookup returns CDR1 MNHEY and CDR2 SVGAGI. The CDR3 nucleotides read TGTGCCAGCAGTTATCTGGCGGGAGGCCCGGCGGGTACGCAGTATTTT. It yields the protein CASSYLAGGPAGTQYF.

This rearrangement joins TRBV29-1 to TRBJ1-2; 8 nucleotides line up with TRBD1. Germline V CDR1 and CDR2: SQVTM, ANQGSEA. The CDR3 contains 13 residues. Germline trimming cut 3 bases from V and 6 bases from J; bases unmatched to any gene: 6. The DNA of the CDR3 is TGCAGCGTTGATCGGACAGGGCTTGATGGCTACACCTTC. This codes for CSVDRTGLDGYTF.

The V and J genes are TRBV19 and TRBJ1-1, with a tentative D call TRBD1 (5 bases). The CDR3 is 14 residues long. V was trimmed by 7 bases and J by 1 base, leaving 13 bases between them. Germline loops: CDR1 LNHDA, CDR2 SQIVND (reference sequence). CDR3 DNA sequence: TGTGCCAGTATAGGTCGACAGAGGAACACTGAAGCTTTCTTT. It translates to CASIGRQRNTEAFF. The variable domain in full, completed from reference TRBV19 and TRBJ1-1, reads DGGITQSPKYLFRKEGQNVTLSCEQNLNHDAMYWYRQDPGQGLRLIYYSQIVNDFQKGDIAEGYSVSREKKESFPLTVTSAQKNPTAFYLCASIGRQRNTEAFFGQGTRLTVV.

The V call is TRBV6-4, the J call TRBJ2-1, with 10 bases aligning to TRBD2. Germline CDR1 and CDR2: MRHNA and SNTAGT. J lost 5 bases, V lost 0 bases, and 4 bases had no gene match. This CDR3 is 16 amino acids long. CDR3 DNA: TGTGCCAGCAGTGACTCTAAACTAGCGGGGCACAATGAGCAGTTCTTC. Translated, it gives CASSDSKLAGHNEQFF.

The chain couples TRBV4-1 to TRBJ2-3, with D possibly being TRBD1 (6 bases). The CDR3 loop spans 18 amino acids. V was trimmed by 0 bases and J by 6 bases, leaving 22 bases between them. From germline, CDR1 is MGHRA and CDR2 YSYEKL. As DNA, the CDR3 is TGCGCCAGCAGCCAAGATTCTCAGAGGACAGACCCAGCGGATACGCAGTATTTT. Protein: CASSQDSQRTDPADTQYF.

This clone was recorded only once. This chain connects TRBV6-5 to TRBJ2-5; 10 bases are a match to TRBD2. Germline V CDR1 and CDR2: MNHEY, SVGAGI. This CDR3 is 16 amino acids long. Trimming took 2 bases from V and 2 from J; bases not matched to a gene: 5. CDR3 loop: CASSYLGLAEQETQYF. The CDR3 DNA sequence: TGTGCCAGCAGTTACCTTGGACTAGCGGAACAAGAGACCCAGTACTTC.

The chain links TRBV23-1 to TRBJ1-2, with TRBD1 matching over 8 bases. TRBV23-1 is flagged as an ORF with uncertain function. The length of the CDR3 is 14 residues. J was trimmed by 5 bases and V by 0 bases; bases with no gene match: 2. For the CDR3, the DNA is TGCGCCAGCAGTCAATCGAGGACAGGGTATGGCTACACCTTC. As protein: CASSQSRTGYGYTF.

The chain uses TRBV29-1 and TRBJ2-2; 8 bases are a match to TRBD2. The CDR3 covers 15 residues. The V gene end was trimmed by 8 bases and the J gene end by 1 base; junction bases not matched to a gene: 9. Germline CDR1 is SQVTM and CDR2 is ANQGSEA. CDR3 DNA: TGCAGCACTACGGGGCTAGCGGGGAACACCGGGGAGCTGTTTTTT. This translates into CSTTGLAGNTGELFF.

This rearrangement joins TRBV5-1 to TRBJ2-5; TRBD1 matches 9 bases. The V segment lost 3 bases and the J segment 4 bases; nucleotides outside the gene matches: 7. Germline-derived CDR1 and CDR2 are SGHRS and YFSETQ. CDR3 length equals 15 residues. The CDR3 reads CASSSNTGGLETQYF. CDR3 DNA: TGCGCCAGCAGCTCGAATACAGGGGGCCTAGAGACCCAGTACTTC.

J is TRBJ2-5 and V is TRBV5-4; a weak D match, TRBD2 (5 bases). The V end was cut by 4 bases, the J end by 2 bases, with 12 bases between. CDR1 is SGHNT and CDR2 is YYREEE in the germline V gene (reference sequence). CDR3 length: 14 amino acids. The CDR3 is CASSPATGQETQYF. The CDR3 DNA reads TGTGCCAGCAGCCCCGCAACGGGACAAGAGACCCAGTACTTC.

The rearrangement joins TRBV19 to TRBJ2-1; 10 bases align to TRBD2. The junction had 6 bases not matched to a gene; V was cut back by 5 bases and J by 8 bases. Per the germline V gene, CDR1 is LNHDA and CDR2 is SQIVND (reference sequence). The CDR3 runs to 14 residues. CDR3 nucleotide sequence: TGTGCCAGTAGTCATCTAGCGGGAGTGGATGAGCAGTTCTTC. The encoded protein is CASSHLAGVDEQFF.

This clone was counted once. The chain links TRBV30 to TRBJ2-3; TRBD2 agrees at 9 bases. V dropped 2 bases and J dropped 6; count of bases not matched to a gene: 3. CDR1 and CDR2 from the germline V gene are GTSNPN and SVGIG (reference sequence). The CDR3 runs 13 residues. The CDR3 loop is CAWSLAGWDTQYF. The CDR3 nucleotides are TGTGCCTGGAGTCTAGCGGGATGGGATACGCAGTATTTT. The whole variable domain, filled in from reference TRBV30 and TRBJ2-3, reads SQTIHQWPATLVQPVGSPLSLECTVEGTSNPNLYWYRQAAGRGLQLLFYSVGIGQISSEVPQNLSASRPQDRQFILSSKKLLLSDSGFYLCAWSLAGWDTQYFGPGTRLTVL.